This T cell receptor beta chain was sequenced during a study of blood T cell repertoires in COVID-19. Background on the study: Both acute and convalescent COVID-19 samples were obtained from the United States, Italy and Spain.

Germline loops: CDR1 SGHRS, CDR2 YFSETQ. V lost 4 bases, J lost 8 bases, and 18 bases lay in between. This CDR3 contains 14 residues. One Seattle source followed patients from active infection through their disease course. The repertoire was sequenced with immunoSEQ multiplex PCR; TCRdb's copy has only in-frame clones and lacks some. The sample contains a few hundred thousand clones, over 80% of which appear only once. Material for sequencing was peripheral blood. The chain has TRBV5-1 and TRBJ1-2, with D unresolved. The receptor comes from a woman aged 50 to 60 with COVID-19, enrolled during active disease. The CDR3 protein is CASSVAGRAKGYTF. For the CDR3, the DNA is TGCGCCAGCAGCGTGGCCGGGCGGGCAAAGGGCTACACCTTC.